One and the same sample provided the 13 T cell receptor beta chains below, sequenced in a study of shared clonotypes between healthy human individuals. Method: immunoSEQ multiplex PCR; TCRdb's copy keeps in-frame clones and lacks some. The sample has about 680,000 clones, roughly 94% seen once. As defined, naive CD8 cells were CD45RO-negative and positively selected for CCR7, with terminally differentiated effector memory CD45RA+ cells excluded. The sample taken for sequencing was naive CD8+ T cells sorted from blood. These receptors were collected from a man between 25 and 39 years old in good health.

This rearrangement joins TRBV9 to TRBJ2-6; D gene unclear. This CDR3 has 15 residues. Trimming removed 4 bases at V and 0 bases at J, with 8 bases between. Germline CDR1 SGDLS, CDR2 YYNGEE. The CDR3 region has the DNA TGTGCCAGCAGCTTCTGGGCCTCTGGGGCCAACGTCCTGACTTTC. Translating gives CASSFWASGANVLTF. Full variable domain (outside the CDR3, taken from reference TRBV9 and TRBJ2-6): DSGVTQTPKHLITATGQRVTLRCSPRSGDLSVYWYQQSLDQGLQFLIQYYNGEERAKGNILERFSAQQFPDLHSELNLSSLELGDSALYFCASSFWASGANVLTFGAGSRLTVL.

The V gene is TRBV5-4, the J gene TRBJ2-5; the D gene is possibly TRBD2 (5 bases). CDR3 size: 12 residues. Trimming took off 0 bases at V and 5 bases at J, with 5 bases between the two ends. CDR1 is SGHNT, CDR2 YYREEE, per germline (reference sequence). The CDR3 region is CASSLGRETQYF. CDR3 nucleotide sequence: TGTGCCAGCAGCTTGGGGAGGGAGACCCAGTACTTC.

Only a few counts were recorded for this clone. The identical CDR3 is also encoded by other nucleotide sequences in the sample. The V call is TRBV27, the J call TRBJ2-7, with D perhaps TRBD1 (5 bases). Per the germline V gene, CDR1 is MNHEY and CDR2 is SMNVEV (reference sequence). V dropped 1 base and J dropped 0 bases, with 7 bases sitting between them. This CDR3 comprises 14 residues. The DNA for the CDR3 is TGTGCCAGCAGTTTATACAGGAGCTCCTACGAGCAGTACTTC. It specifies CASSLYRSSYEQYF.

This chain uses TRBV27 with TRBJ2-7; TRBD2 matches at 10 bases. J gave up 2 bases and V 5 bases, and 3 bases lay outside the gene matches. Germline loops: CDR1 MNHEY, CDR2 SMNVEV (reference sequence). The CDR3 is made up of 14 amino acids. The CDR3 DNA is TGTGCCAGCAGTACTAGCGGGATCACCTACGAGCAGTACTTC. Amino acid sequence: CASSTSGITYEQYF.

This rearrangement joins TRBV4-3 to TRBJ1-2, with TRBD1 matching over 8 bases. There are 14 residues in the CDR3. V was pared by 4 bases and J by 5 bases, with 6 bases of the junction left unmatched. The germline gives CDR1 LGHNA, CDR2 YSLEER. The CDR3 loop reads CASSPDRGRYGYTF. CDR3 nucleotide sequence: TGCGCCAGCAGCCCAGACAGGGGCCGGTATGGCTACACCTTC.

V usage is TRBV27 and J usage is TRBJ2-7, with unresolved D. Trimming left V 5 bases short and J 3 bases short, with 14 bases between. From germline, CDR1 is MNHEY and CDR2 SMNVEV (reference sequence). The CDR3 consists of 14 residues. The CDR3 nucleotides read TGTGCCAGCAGTACCGACCCTGACAACTACGAGCAGTACTTC. Its translation: CASSTDPDNYEQYF.

This clone has only one observation. V is TRBV7-9 and J is TRBJ2-6; no clear D. The CDR3 sequence is 12 residues long. With 2 bases removed from V and 10 bases from J, the gap between germline ends came to 6 bases. The V gene's germline CDR1 is SEHNR and CDR2 FQNEAQ (reference sequence). Here the CDR3 reads CASSLRENVLTF. CDR3 DNA: TGTGCCAGCAGCTTAAGGGAAAACGTCCTGACTTTC.

V and J are TRBV20-1 and TRBJ1-2; D is possibly TRBD1 (5 bases). The length of the CDR3 is 9 residues. Germline CDR1 and CDR2: DFQATT and SNEGSKA (reference sequence). Trimming stripped 6 bases from V and 13 bases from J, with 12 bases between. CDR3 amino acids: CSAPNGGTF. As DNA, the CDR3 is TGCAGTGCCCCGAACGGGGGCACCTTC.

This clone came up once. The gene calls are TRBV7-9 and TRBJ2-5; D might be TRBD1 or TRBD2, each matching 5 bases. V lost 6 bases and J lost 4, with 12 bases in between. The length of the CDR3 is 13 residues. Germline-derived CDR1 and CDR2 are SEHNR and FQNEAQ (reference sequence). The CDR3 here is CASRPGSSETQYF. The CDR3 DNA follows: TGTGCCAGCAGGCCAGGGAGTTCAGAGACCCAGTACTTC.

The chain combines TRBV11-3 with TRBJ2-3; a possible D gene is TRBD1 (5 bases). This CDR3 is 16 amino acids long. The V and J ends lost 1 base and 1 base respectively, with 12 bases between them. Germline loops: CDR1 SGHNT, CDR2 YENEEA. CDR3 DNA sequence: TGTGCCAGCAGCTTAGCAGGGTCGAAAGGCACAGATACGCAGTATTTT. It specifies CASSLAGSKGTDTQYF.

The chain couples TRBV11-2 to TRBJ2-3; 8 bases map to TRBD2. Germline V lookup: CDR1 SGHAT, CDR2 FQNNGV. V dropped 5 bases and J dropped 4; count of bases not matched to a gene: 8. The CDR3 totals 15 residues. Here the CDR3 DNA reads TGTGCCAGCAGCGGAAAGCGGGAGATCCCAGATACGCAGTATTTT. Amino acid sequence: CASSGKREIPDTQYF. The full variable domain, with the rest looked up from reference TRBV11-2 and TRBJ2-3, is EAGVAQSPRYKIIEKRQSVAFWCNPISGHATLYWYQQILGQGPKLLIQFQNNGVVDDSQLPKDRFSAERLKGVDSTLKIQPAKLEDSAVYLCASSGKREIPDTQYFGPGTRLTVL.

The V call is TRBV27, the J call TRBJ2-3; D may be TRBD1 (6 bases). Trimming took 5 bases from V and 4 from J, leaving 7 bases between them. Germline V gene lookup returns CDR1 MNHEY and CDR2 SMNVEV (reference sequence). The CDR3 covers 12 residues. CDR3 nucleotides: TGTGCCAGCAGTCGGACAGCAGATACGCAGTATTTT. Translated: CASSRTADTQYF.

The CDR3 DNA follows: TGTGCCAGCAGCGAGGGAGACTACGAGCAGTACTTC. Amino acid sequence: CASSEGDYEQYF. V usage is TRBV7-2 and J usage is TRBJ2-7; TRBD2 is a possible D gene (5 bases). CDR3 length equals 12 residues. The germline CDR1 and CDR2 sequences are SGHTA and FQGNSA. Trimming pared 5 bases from V and 3 bases from J, leaving 8 bases between.